This T cell receptor beta chain originates from a study of T-cell reconstitution after alpha-beta-depleted transplantation in children. Broader study findings: Alpha-beta T cells about two months after transplant reportedly derived from several hundred expanded graft clones. Some patients' high day-60 TCRbeta diversity was traced to surviving recipient T cells and thymic progenitors. T-cell counts and diversity at one year following transplant were attributed mainly to newly produced T cells.

Of note for this clonotype: What it recognizes is unknown.

Preparing the TCRbeta library involved the use of unique molecular identifiers. TCRdb reanalysed the PCR reads using MiXCR and keeps one entry per CDR3 protein. The sample lists 80,000 to 100,000 distinct CDR3 sequences, less than 25% occurring once. This clonotype originated in a boy aged 2 to 10 with acute lymphoblastic leukemia, due to receive a stem cell transplant. Sequences were derived from PBMCs, sampled before TCRalphabeta/CD19-depleted stem cell transplant.

CDR3: CASSFPRGDQPQHF. The CDR3 DNA follows: TGTGCCAGCAGCTTCCCGCGGGGAGACCAGCCCCAGCATTTT. This chain links TRBV21-1 with TRBJ1-5. TRBV21-1 is termed a pseudogene. This CDR3 has 14 amino acids.